This TCR beta chain is from a study of T cell repertoires in cytomegalovirus infection. Overall study context: It was the public TCR beta signatures that indicated both CMV infection and matching HLA type.

General study findings and limits: Adding up the frequency of public TCR beta families identified people who carried CMV plus the relevant HLA. Predominance within the ex vivo response was attributable to HLA-C-restricted CMV-specific TCR beta clonotypes.

TCRdb re-called the reads with MiXCR, one entry per CDR3 protein. The sample records about 570,000 distinct CDR3 sequences, around two fifths being singletons. This clonotype has only a few counts. Its target is not known. The germline V gene encodes CDR1 WSHSY and CDR2 SAAADI. CDR3 length: 15 amino acids. The germline V and J ends were trimmed by 7 bases and 3 bases, with 16 bases remaining between them. V is TRBV10-2 and J is TRBJ2-1; TRBD2 is a possible D gene (5 bases). The source of this sequence is a human donor in good health (CMV status not recorded). Some clones in this sample may be carry-over from other donors' samples. Sequenced material: cultured PBMCs, taken from culture after CMV antigen stimulation. The CDR3 nucleotides are TGCGCCAGCATCCCAGGACTGCTCATCTACAATGAGCAGTTCTTC. Translating it yields CASIPGLLIYNEQFF.